A selection of T cell receptor beta chains follows, all from one sample in a study of spatial heterogeneity in lung cancer. TCRdb passed the 5' RACE reads through MiXCR, listing each CDR3 protein once. The table shows about 42,000 distinct CDR3 sequences, with 6.5% to 8% occurring only once. Here the sequenced sample was PBMCs, taken at surgery. The receptors were gathered from a female donor with early-stage non-small cell lung cancer. The CDR3 runs from the conserved cysteine through the conserved F or W. The D gene is left open where the match is weak. Clone size, where shown, is once, few, many, or a class for clones that have expanded.

TRBJ2-7 TRBV30 . . CAWRSSTYEQYF TGTGCCTGGCGGTCTTCCACCTACGAGCAGTACTTC
TRBJ1-1 TRBV5-1 many . CASSFGQNTEAFF TGCGCCAGCAGCTTCGGACAGAACACTGAAGCTTTCTTT
TRBJ2-3 TRBV20-1 many . CSARDHTAGTDTQYF TGCAGTGCTAGAGATCATACAGCGGGCACAGATACGCAGTATTTT
TRBJ1-5 TRBV12-3/TRBV12-4 . TRBD1 CASSGQGSVVNQPQHF TGTGCCAGCAGCGGACAGGGGAGTGTTGTAAACCAGCCCCAGCATTTT
TRBJ2-7 TRBV29-1 many . CSGQAGGRYEQYF TGCAGCGGTCAGGCAGGGGGGAGGTACGAGCAGTACTTC
TRBJ1-2 TRBV11-2 . . CASSSRDPNGYTF TGTGCCAGCAGCTCCAGGGATCCAAATGGCTACACCTTC
TRBJ2-4 TRBV7-2 once . CASSLSPIAKNIQYF TGTGCCAGCAGCTTATCGCCCATAGCCAAAAACATTCAGTACTTC
TRBJ2-6 TRBV6-5 few . CASSVRSGANVLTF TGTGCCAGCAGTGTCCGCTCTGGGGCCAACGTCCTGACTTTC
TRBJ2-3 TRBV6-4 many TRBD2 CASSEEAGITDTQYF TGTGCCAGCAGTGAAGAAGCGGGAATCACAGATACGCAGTATTTT
TRBJ2-7 TRBV12-2 many . CASRLGEGQNYEQYF TGTGCAAGTCGCTTAGGAGAGGGACAGAACTACGAGCAGTACTTC
TRBJ1-5 TRBV28 many . CASNRVDNQPQHF TGTGCCAGCAACAGGGTAGACAATCAGCCCCAGCATTTT
TRBJ1-5 TRBV21-1 . . CASSSDGGAGTGNQPQHF TGTGCCAGCAGCTCAGACGGGGGAGCCGGGACAGGGAATCAGCCCCAGCATTTT
TRBJ1-2 TRBV7-2 many . CASSLSTPNYGYTF TGTGCCAGCAGCTTATCGACCCCTAACTATGGCTACACCTTC
TRBJ2-7 TRBV5-6 many . CASSLAGQNYEQYF TGTGCCAGCAGCTTGGCCGGACAGAACTACGAGCAGTACTTC
TRBJ2-3 TRBV29-1 few TRBD2 CSVEERAGGTDTQYF TGCAGCGTTGAAGAGAGAGCGGGGGGTACAGATACGCAGTATTTT
TRBJ2-1 TRBV7-2 many . CASSLAGGVYNEQFF TGTGCCAGCAGCTTAGCGGGGGGAGTCTACAATGAGCAGTTCTTC
TRBJ2-1 TRBV7-2 . . CASSLGYYNEQFF TGTGCCAGCAGCTTAGGTTACTACAATGAGCAGTTCTTC
TRBJ2-5 TRBV27 few . CASSHQGSSVETQYF TGTGCCAGCAGTCATCAGGGTTCGTCCGTGGAGACCCAGTACTTC
TRBJ2-3 TRBV25-1 few TRBD2 CASSEGASGGRTDTQYF TGTGCCAGCAGTGAAGGGGCTAGCGGGGGTCGCACAGATACGCAGTATTTT
TRBJ2-3 TRBV7-2 many TRBD2 CASSLVSSGEDTQYF TGTGCCAGCAGCTTAGTGTCTAGCGGGGAAGATACGCAGTATTTT
TRBJ1-4 TRBV20-1 few TRBD1 CSALQGTNEKLFF TGCAGTGCTCTACAGGGGACTAATGAAAAACTGTTTTTT
TRBJ2-1 TRBV7-9 many . CASSLELGGGHNEQFF TGTGCCAGCAGCTTAGAGCTCGGAGGGGGGCACAATGAGCAGTTCTTC
TRBJ2-1 TRBV30 many TRBD2 CAWSGGLAAYNEQFF TGTGCCTGGAGTGGGGGACTAGCTGCCTACAATGAGCAGTTCTTC
TRBJ2-7 TRBV5-1 many TRBD2 CASSPRPGGSGSVYEQYF TGCGCCAGCAGCCCCCGACCCGGGGGTAGCGGGAGTGTTTACGAGCAGTACTTC
TRBJ2-7 TRBV28 many . CASSPPGHRRDEQYF TGTGCCAGCAGCCCCCCGGGACACCGGAGGGACGAGCAGTACTTC
TRBJ2-5 TRBV9 . . CASSASSTGYQETQYF TGTGCCAGCAGCGCCTCCTCGACGGGGTACCAAGAGACCCAGTACTTC
TRBJ2-5 TRBV7-2 many . CASSLRGSYQETQYF TGTGCCAGCAGCTTGCGGGGCTCGTACCAAGAGACCCAGTACTTC
TRBJ2-2 TRBV19 few . CASSILGLSNTGELFF TGTGCCAGTAGTATCCTCGGACTCTCGAACACCGGGGAGCTGTTTTTT
TRBJ1-1 TRBV3-1 many TRBD1 CASSLYRGNTEAFF TGTGCCAGCAGCCTGTACAGGGGGAACACTGAAGCTTTCTTT
TRBJ2-7 TRBV20-1 few . CSARRGGSYEQYF TGCAGTGCTAGACGTGGCGGCAGCTACGAGCAGTACTTC
TRBJ2-3 TRBV24-1 few TRBD2 CATSDSTSGGTVYSTDTQYF TGTGCCACCAGTGATTCGACTAGCGGGGGGACGGTGTACTCCACAGATACGCAGTATTTT
TRBJ2-6 TRBV18 medium-sized TRBD2 CASSPVWTRDSGANVLTF TGTGCCAGCTCACCAGTTTGGACTAGAGACTCTGGGGCCAACGTCCTGACTTTC
TRBJ1-5 TRBV5-1 few . CASSADGNQPQHF TGCGCCAGCAGCGCGGACGGCAATCAGCCCCAGCATTTT
TRBJ2-7 TRBV5-4 many . CASSYSGSDYEQYF TGTGCCAGCAGCTATTCAGGGTCAGACTACGAGCAGTACTTC
TRBJ1-5 TRBV6-2/TRBV6-3 . . CASSTGINQPQHF TGTGCCAGCAGTACAGGGATCAATCAGCCCCAGCATTTT
TRBJ2-1 TRBV9 many TRBD2 CASSVATSGGPLYNEQFF TGTGCCAGCAGCGTAGCTACTAGCGGGGGGCCCCTCTACAATGAGCAGTTCTTC
TRBJ2-4 TRBV20-1 many . CSAMVGLAKNIQYF TGCAGTGCTATGGTGGGACTGGCCAAAAACATTCAGTACTTC
TRBJ1-6 TRBV12-3/TRBV12-4 many TRBD1 CASSLDRGRRNSPLHF TGTGCCAGCAGTTTAGACAGGGGGCGAAGGAATTCACCCCTCCACTTT
TRBJ1-1 TRBV30 . TRBD1 CAWSPRDRVNFEAFF TGTGCCTGGAGTCCCCGGGACAGGGTAAACTTTGAAGCTTTCTTT
TRBJ1-1 TRBV21-1 many . CASSKKLVYTEAFF TGTGCCAGCAGCAAAAAGTTGGTGTACACTGAAGCTTTCTTT
TRBJ1-5 TRBV28 many . CATRDSNQPQHF TGTGCCACCAGAGATAGCAATCAGCCCCAGCATTTT
TRBJ1-2 TRBV30 . . CAWSVARNYGYTF TGTGCCTGGAGTGTAGCCAGAAACTATGGCTACACCTTC
TRBJ1-1 TRBV7-2 few . CASSLDLPEAFF TGTGCCAGCAGCTTAGATCTCCCGGAAGCTTTCTTT
TRBJ1-6 TRBV10-2 . . CASSEFPDSPLHF TGCGCCAGCAGTGAGTTCCCGGATTCACCCCTCCACTTT
TRBJ1-6 TRBV18 many TRBD1 CASSPGQGGSPLHF TGTGCCAGCTCACCCGGACAGGGAGGTTCACCCCTCCACTTT
TRBJ1-2 TRBV11-2 . . CASSLPAVRGYTF TGTGCCAGCAGCTTGCCGGCAGTCCGTGGCTACACCTTC
TRBJ1-4 TRBV6-4 . TRBD1 CASSLNSGTGEKLFF TGTGCCAGCAGCCTCAATTCCGGGACAGGTGAAAAACTGTTTTTT
TRBJ2-3 TRBV7-3 few . CASSLGVADTQYF TGTGCCAGCAGCTTAGGGGTAGCAGATACGCAGTATTTT
TRBJ1-5 TRBV6-2/TRBV6-3 many . CASSWAGGSNQPQHF TGTGCCAGCAGTTGGGCCGGGGGTAGCAATCAGCCCCAGCATTTT
TRBJ1-4 TRBV5-1 many TRBD1 CASSLQGATNEKLFF TGCGCCAGCAGCTTACAGGGGGCAACTAATGAAAAACTGTTTTTT